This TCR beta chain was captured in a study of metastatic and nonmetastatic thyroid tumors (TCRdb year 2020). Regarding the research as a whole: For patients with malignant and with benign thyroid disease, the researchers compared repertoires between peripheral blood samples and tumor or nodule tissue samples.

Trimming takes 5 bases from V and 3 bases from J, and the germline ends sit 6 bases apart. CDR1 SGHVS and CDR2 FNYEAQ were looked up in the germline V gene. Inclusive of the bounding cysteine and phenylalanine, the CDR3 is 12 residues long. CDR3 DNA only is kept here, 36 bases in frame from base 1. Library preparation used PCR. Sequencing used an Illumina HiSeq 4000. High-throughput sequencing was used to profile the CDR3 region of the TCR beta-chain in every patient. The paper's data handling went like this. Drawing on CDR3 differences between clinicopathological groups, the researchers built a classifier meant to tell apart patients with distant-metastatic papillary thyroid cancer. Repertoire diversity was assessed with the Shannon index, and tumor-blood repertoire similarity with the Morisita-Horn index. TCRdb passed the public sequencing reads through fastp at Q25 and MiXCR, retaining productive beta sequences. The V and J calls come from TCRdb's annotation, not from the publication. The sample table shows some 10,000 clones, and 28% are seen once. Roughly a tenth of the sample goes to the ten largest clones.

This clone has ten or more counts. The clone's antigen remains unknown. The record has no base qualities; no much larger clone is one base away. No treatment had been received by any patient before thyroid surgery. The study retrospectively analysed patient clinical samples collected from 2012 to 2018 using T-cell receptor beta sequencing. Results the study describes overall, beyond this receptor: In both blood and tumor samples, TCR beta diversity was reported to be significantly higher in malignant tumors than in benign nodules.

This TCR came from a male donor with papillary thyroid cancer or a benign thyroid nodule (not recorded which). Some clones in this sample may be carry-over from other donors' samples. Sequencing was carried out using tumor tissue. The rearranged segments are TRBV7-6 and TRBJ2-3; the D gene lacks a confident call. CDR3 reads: CASSLETDTQYF. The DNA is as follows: TGTGCCAGCAGCCTAGAGACAGATACGCAGTATTTT.